Included here is one T cell receptor (beta chain) sequence, with context. Its binding antigen is unknown. No base qualities exist here, and no much larger clone lies one base off it. Whole blood was collected in K2EDTA tubes by collaborating institutions according to the institutions' own protocols. Collaborator samples were shipped for TCRbeta analysis as frozen whole blood, isolated PBMCs, or DNA extracted from either sample type. The data derive from a study of blood T cell repertoires in COVID-19 (TCRdb year 2020). Notes on the research overall: Samples from collaborators originated in the United States, Italy and Spain and spanned both the acute and convalescent phases of COVID-19. The material from the prospective study consisted of cDNA or gDNA derived from T cells, B-cell-depleted T cells, or PBMCs. Deeply sampled blood TCRbeta repertoires from subjects exposed to, actively infected with, or recovered from COVID-19 were included in the dataset. The repertoires were made available in a free public database intended to serve as a resource for research on the immune response to SARS-CoV-2. Samples were obtained from the ongoing ImmuneRACE study (first 160 participants) and from 1,254 subjects provided by 6 global collaborators. A de-identified subject ID, COVID-19 status, age in years and sex were almost always included in the sample metadata. HLA class I and class II types, where available, came from metadata supplied by the sample provider rather than from assay-based typing.

The germline V gene gives CDR1 as SGHAT and CDR2 as FQNNGV. Including cysteine and phenylalanine, the CDR3 has 15 amino acids. The CDR3 DNA has 45 bases and is translated from base 1. V is reduced by 6 bases and J by 2 bases, leaving a spacing of 13 bases between them. Here is what the overall study found, with its caveats: The quantity of clinical and demographic metadata differed by source and by participant and was supplied without curation.

TCRbeta CDR3 regions were amplified from genomic DNA by means of the immunoSEQ Assay, a bias-controlled multiplex PCR. Processing in the source paper ran as follows. The number of nucleated cells in each sample was estimated from the amplification of reference gene primers within the assay. Sequence reads were collapsed and filtered to measure the absolute abundance of every unique TCRbeta CDR3 rearrangement. For each sample, productive Simpson clonality was calculated by taking the square root of Simpson's diversity index across productive rearrangements. TCRdb retrieved this table from immuneACCESS and kept in-frame rearrangements only. Not all clones are present; in checked studies, unresolved V genes account for under half, and no reason is known for the remainder. D and trimming come from the DNA, and the V and J calls and clone size come from that table. The sample records around 160,000 clones, approximately 91% of which are singletons. The ten largest clones add up to about 2% of the sample.

Material: peripheral blood. Recombination joined TRBV11-2 with TRBJ2-2; 6 matching bases give a weak D call of TRBD1. The sequence came from a human donor in a cohort sampled during active COVID-19. This receptor carries the CDR3 CASSSRTVNTGELFF. The DNA reads TGTGCCAGCAGTTCCCGGACAGTAAACACCGGGGAGCTGTTTTTT.